Sequencing of this TCR beta chain was carried out in a study of CD8+ T cells in alopecia areata (dated by TCRdb to 2017 to 2018). Some background on the complete study: The treated patients, all with moderate-to-severe alopecia areata, were enrolled in an open-label pilot trial of oral tofacitinib given at 5 to 10 mg twice daily. Patients stayed on tofacitinib for 6 to 18 months and then had 6 months of follow-up off drug so that delayed response and recurrence could be assessed. To study T cell clonal expansion in alopecia areata, the researchers applied high-throughput TCRbeta sequencing to both the C3H/HeJ mouse model and human patients. In humans, TCRbeta sequencing was performed on scalp tissue and on sorted CD4+ and CD8+ peripheral blood T cells from healthy controls and from patients with patchy or totalis/universalis alopecia areata. Patients on tofacitinib were biopsied at baseline and after 4 and 24 weeks of treatment, and several of the patients also had a later scalp biopsy. Clonality in the scalp was compared among normal scalp (n=4), patchy alopecia areata scalp (n=8), and alopecia totalis/universalis scalp (n=8). RNA was extracted with the PAXgene miRNA kit for fixed scalp, the miRNeasy kit for PBMCs, and the RNeasy kit for mouse skin. TCRbeta CDR3 regions were amplified by immunoSEQ multiplex PCR with 35 Vbeta forward and 13 Jbeta reverse primers. The investigation overall reported the following: Compared with mice, TCR sequences shared between patients were less clear, possibly partly because of HLA diversity across the patient population. Higher clonality and more expanded CD8+ clones were observed in lesional scalp than in normal scalp, particularly in alopecia totalis/universalis, a finding suggestive of antigenic drive. Unlike mouse skin, which is dominated by gammadelta T cells, normal human skin has resident alphabeta T cells that are also sequenced, and this complicates analysis of the scalp TCR repertoire.

The CDR3, from cysteine to phenylalanine, totals 8 residues. The kept DNA is CDR3 alone, 24 bases in frame from the first base. At the junction V is shortened by 6 bases and J by 10 bases, with 6 bases in between. From the germline V gene (reference sequence), CDR1 is DFQATT and CDR2 is SNEGSKA. With regard to this clone: There is no known antigen for this receptor. No quality values exist for individual bases; no much larger clone is one base distant.

Lesional scalp punch biopsies and peripheral blood were obtained from alopecia areata patients. PBMCs were separated by density centrifugation and stained for CD3, CD4 and CD8, after which CD4+ and CD8+ T cells were sorted on a FACSAria. Preparation of the library involved the immunoSEQ multiplex PCR assay. To provide template for TCR sequencing, every sample had RNA extracted and reverse transcribed into cDNA. First-strand cDNA was synthesized using SuperScript III with a 2:1 mix of oligo-dT and random hexamers. A synthetic immune receptor repertoire was used to assess amplification bias, and residual bias was removed computationally. The authors processed their data as follows. Raw reads were preprocessed to remove errors, and CDR3 was defined according to IMGT conventions as the region from the conserved cysteine to phenylalanine. To get clonality, Shannon entropy was normalized by log2 of the number of productive unique TCRs and the result was subtracted from 1. Scalp TCRbeta sequences were cross-referenced with sorted blood CD4 and CD8 repertoires so that the CD4 or CD8 identity of scalp clones could be inferred. The source is immuneACCESS, and TCRdb retained only in-frame sequences with V and J called. Part of the clones is not carried over; for the studies checked, unresolved V genes explain less than half of this, and the remainder is unexplained. V and J calls and clone size are copied from that table; D and trimming were computed from the DNA. This sample comprises 110,000 or so clones, roughly two fifths of them detected only once. The ten top clones hold 3% to 3.5% of the sample.

This sequence was found in a human donor with alopecia areata. The sequence joins TRBV20-1 to TRBJ1-1; the D gene lacks a confident call. Sequencing input: CD4+ T cells sorted from blood. In nucleotide form, the sequence is TGCAGTGCCGAGAGAGCTTTCTTT. Its coded protein is CSAERAFF.